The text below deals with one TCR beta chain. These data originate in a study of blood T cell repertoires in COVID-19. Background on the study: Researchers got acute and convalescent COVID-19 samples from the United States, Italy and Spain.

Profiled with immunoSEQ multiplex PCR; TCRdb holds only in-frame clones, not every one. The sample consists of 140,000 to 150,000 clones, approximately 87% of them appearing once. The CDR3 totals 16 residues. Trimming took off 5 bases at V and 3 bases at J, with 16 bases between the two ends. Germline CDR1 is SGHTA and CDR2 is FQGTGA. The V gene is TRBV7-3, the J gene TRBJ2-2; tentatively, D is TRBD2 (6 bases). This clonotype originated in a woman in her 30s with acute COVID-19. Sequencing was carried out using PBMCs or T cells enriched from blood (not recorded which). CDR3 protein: CASSRRGGRDTGELFF. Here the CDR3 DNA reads TGTGCCAGCAGCCGGAGGGGTGGTCGGGACACCGGGGAGCTGTTTTTT. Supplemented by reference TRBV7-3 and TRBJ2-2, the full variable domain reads GAGVSQTPSNKVTEKGKYVELRCDPISGHTALYWYRQSLGQGPEFLIYFQGTGAADDSGLPNDRFFAVRPEGSVSTLKIQRTERGDSAVYLCASSRRGGRDTGELFFGEGSRLTVL.